This T cell receptor (beta chain) was found in a study of control samples from healthy donors and cancer patients. V was trimmed by 6 bases and J by 6 bases, leaving 15 bases between them. Germline values: CDR1 MDHEN, CDR2 SYDVKM. The CDR3 covers 13 residues. Clones were read by immunoSEQ multiplex PCR, and TCRdb kept only the in-frame ones, dropping some. The repertoire holds approximately 170,000 clones, 90% seen once, with roughly 1.5% in the top ten. This TCR came from a woman aged 50 to 60 in good health. Source material: blood. The rearrangement links TRBV28 to TRBJ2-7, with D possibly TRBD1 on 6 matching bases. In DNA form, the CDR3 reads TGTGCCAGCAGCCCCCCAGCAGGGGCCGAGCAGTACTTC. Protein product: CASSPPAGAEQYF.